This T cell receptor beta chain was recovered during a study of OX40 agonist ivuxolimab in advanced cancers. Some clones are missing from TCRdb's copy, which holds only in-frame ones; the method was immunoSEQ multiplex PCR. The table lists roughly 19,000 clones, under 90% of them singletons. The table lists this clone with a few counts. This receptor was taken from an adult with an advanced solid tumor such as melanoma, head and neck, liver or kidney cancer. The source material was CD4+ or CD8+ T cells sorted from blood, sampled in a trial of the OX40 agonist ivuxolimab.

The CDR3 nucleotides read TGCAGGGCCACAGTCGGCCCCCGCACTGAAGCTTTCTTT. Translating it yields CRATVGPRTEAFF. The chain uses TRBV29-1 and TRBJ1-1; D call uncertain. The CDR3 loop spans 13 amino acids. The germline CDR1 and CDR2 sequences are SQVTM and ANQGSEA.